The rows below give T cell receptor beta chains drawn from one sample of a study of neurological immune-mediated disorders. TCRdb passed the 5' RACE reads through MiXCR, listing each CDR3 protein once. This table has tens of thousands of distinct CDR3 sequences, roughly 3.2% appearing once. The sequenced sample was PBMCs. The receptors were gathered from a woman between 45 and 60 years old with multiple sclerosis. Both conserved end residues are part of each CDR3. The D gene is left open where the match is weak. The size entry is marked missing in some rows and otherwise reads once, few, many or a size class.

-	TRBV28	many	TRBJ1-1	TGTGCCAGCAGTATCCCCGGGATGAACACTGAAGCTTTCTTT	CASSIPGMNTEAFF
TRBD1	TRBV15	many	TRBJ2-3	TGTGCCACCAGCAGCCTACACACAGGGGATATCACAGATACGCAGTATTTT	CATSSLHTGDITDTQYF
TRBD2	TRBV6-1	many	TRBJ2-7	TGTGCCAGCAGTAACCTAGCGGGGACTGCCTACGAGCAGTACTTC	CASSNLAGTAYEQYF
-	TRBV18	many	TRBJ1-1	TGTGCCAGCTCACCGAATTCGTACCGGGTTGCTGAAGCTTTCTTT	CASSPNSYRVAEAFF
TRBD1	TRBV19	many	TRBJ1-1	TGTGCCAGTAACCCGACAGGGTTTGGAGCTTTCTTT	CASNPTGFGAFF
-	TRBV20-1	few	TRBJ1-5	TGCAGTGCTGGGGCTGTCGGGGGGGAGGGTAAGACCCAGAATTTT	CSAGAVGGEGKTQNF
TRBD1	TRBV6-2/TRBV6-3	many	TRBJ2-2	TGTGCCAGCAGGAGCACCGGGACAGGGGTAGTCGGGGAGCTGTTTTTT	CASRSTGTGVVGELFF
-	TRBV7-2	-	TRBJ1-1	TGTGCCAGCAGCTTTGGCAGGGAGAACACTGAAGCTTTCTTT	CASSFGRENTEAFF
-	TRBV4-1	many	TRBJ1-5	TGCGCCAGCAGCCCGAAGGGGCCCGGTCAGCCCCAGCATTTT	CASSPKGPGQPQHF
-	TRBV2	many	TRBJ1-5	TGTGCCAGCAGTGAAACCCCCGCAGGCCGGGCTGGTCAGCCCCAGCATTTT	CASSETPAGRAGQPQHF
-	TRBV2	many	TRBJ2-1	TGTGCCAGCAAGAAGGGCCTGGGGTGGGGTGAGCAGTTCTTC	CASKKGLGWGEQFF
TRBD2	TRBV7-3	many	TRBJ2-2	TGTGCCAGCAGCTCCTCCGGGACTAGCGTGTACACCGGGGAGCTGTTTTTT	CASSSSGTSVYTGELFF
-	TRBV29-1	many	TRBJ1-2	TGCAGCGTTGATATCTCGGGGACCCGCTCGTACTATGGCTACACCTTC	CSVDISGTRSYYGYTF
-	TRBV4-1	many	TRBJ1-1	TGCGCCAGCAGCCAAGACAGGGAAAGGAACACTGAAGCTTTCTTT	CASSQDRERNTEAFF